The clone carrying this T cell receptor beta chain was seen only once. Its antigen remains unknown. MiXCR, run by TCRdb on the reads, gives a single entry per CDR3 protein. The sample has 300,000 or so distinct CDR3 sequences, about 8.8% seen once; the top ten hold approximately 2.4%. The CDR3 contains 14 residues. Trimming shortened V by 11 bases and J by 5 bases, and 19 bases separated the two germline ends. Per germline, CDR1 MNHEY and CDR2 SVGEGT. This entry belongs to a study of T cell repertoires in cytomegalovirus infection. Study as a whole: Both a matching HLA type and CMV infection were indicated by public TCR beta signatures.

General study findings and limits: Dominating the ex vivo response were HLA-C-restricted CMV-specific TCR beta clonotypes. The cumulative frequency of public TCR beta families distinguished individuals who carried CMV together with the relevant HLA.

The material sequenced was PBMCs. The TCR comes from a human donor in good health (CMV status not recorded). Some clones in this sample may be carry-over from other donors' samples. The chain couples TRBV6-2 or TRBV6-3 to TRBJ2-1, with D hard to call. CDR3 coding DNA: TGTGCCGGCCAAAAGGGAACCGCAAACAATGAGCAGTTCTTC. It translates to CAGQKGTANNEQFF.